These 31 T cell receptor beta chains share one sample of origin, sequenced in a study of cytotoxic CD8 clonotypes in ibrutinib-treated CLL. Using immunoSEQ multiplex PCR, the repertoire was profiled, and TCRdb retains in-frame clones only, with some absent. The top ten hold roughly 14% of the sample, which has about 44,000 clones, approximately 74% seen once. The sample was PBMCs, taken after 12 months of ibrutinib treatment. Receptors originate from a human donor with chronic lymphocytic leukemia.

V gene TRBV11-2 combines with J gene TRBJ1-4; 7 bases are shared with TRBD1. Losses at the gene ends were 3 bases for V and 8 bases for J; bases not matched to a gene: 9. Germline loops: CDR1 SGHAT, CDR2 FQNNGV. This CDR3 is 15 amino acids long. The CDR3 bases are TGTGCCAGCAGCTTTGTCGGACAGGTCCCCGAAAAACTGTTTTTT. The encoded protein is CASSFVGQVPEKLFF.

The V and J genes are TRBV7-2 and TRBJ2-1; D might be TRBD1 (5 bases). The germline V gene encodes CDR1 SGHTA and CDR2 FQGNSA. Deletions cut 0 bases from V and 3 bases from J, with 12 bases between. The CDR3 runs 16 residues. The CDR3 loop reads CASSLAAGFGYNEQFF. The CDR3 nucleotides read TGTGCCAGCAGCTTAGCAGCAGGGTTTGGCTACAATGAGCAGTTCTTC.

V gene TRBV7-2 combines with J gene TRBJ2-1, with a weak D call TRBD2 (5 bases). The V and J ends lost 5 bases and 0 bases respectively, with 17 bases between them. Germline lookup yields CDR1 SGHTA and CDR2 FQGNSA. The CDR3 runs 17 residues. The CDR3: CASSPWASPTSYNEQFF. Here the CDR3 DNA reads TGTGCCAGCAGCCCCTGGGCTAGCCCGACCTCCTACAATGAGCAGTTCTTC. The entire variable domain, with the rest obtained from reference TRBV7-2 and TRBJ2-1, is as follows: GAGVSQSPSNKVTEKGKDVELRCDPISGHTALYWYRQSLGQGLEFLIYFQGNSAPDKSGLPSDRFSAERTGGSVSTLTIQRTQQEDSAVYLCASSPWASPTSYNEQFFGPGTRLTVL.

The chain combines TRBV11-2 with TRBJ2-2; D gene uncertain. The V end was cut by 1 base, the J end by 7 bases, with 16 bases between. The V gene's germline CDR1 is SGHAT and CDR2 FQNNGV. The CDR3 loop spans 16 amino acids. CDR3: CASSLARGDLGGELFF. DNA for the CDR3: TGTGCCAGCAGCTTAGCCCGTGGCGATTTGGGCGGGGAGCTGTTTTTT.

V gene TRBV7-9 combines with J gene TRBJ2-7; the D is unclear. The ends were cut back, 2 bases at V and 2 bases at J, with 4 bases in the middle. The CDR3 has 12 amino acids. The V gene's germline CDR1 is SEHNR and CDR2 FQNEAQ (reference sequence). The CDR3 nucleotides read TGTGCCAGCAGCTTACCGGCCTACGAGCAGTACTTC. Its protein is CASSLPAYEQYF. The variable domain in full, with the rest retrieved from reference TRBV7-9 and TRBJ2-7, is DTGVSQNPRHKITKRGQNVTFRCDPISEHNRLYWYRQTLGQGPEFLTYFQNEAQLEKSRLLSDRFSAERPKGSFSTLEIQRTEQGDSAMYLCASSLPAYEQYFGPGTRLTVT.

This clone was recorded only once. The rearrangement uses TRBV5-6 and TRBJ2-1; 7 bases align to TRBD2. CDR3 length: 15 amino acids. V gave up 7 bases and J gave up 10 bases; unmatched junction bases: 17. Per the germline V gene, CDR1 is SGHDT and CDR2 is YYEEEE. This chain's CDR3 is CASCGRLVNLIEQFF. The CDR3 DNA follows: TGTGCCAGCTGCGGGAGACTAGTCAACCTCATAGAGCAGTTCTTC.

V is TRBV30 and J is TRBJ2-3; D unclear. CDR3 length: 12 amino acids. Trimming cost V 2 bases and J 2 bases, with 5 bases left between them. The germline V gene encodes CDR1 GTSNPN and CDR2 SVGIG (reference sequence). The CDR3 region is CAWSSSTDTQYF. In DNA form, the CDR3 reads TGTGCCTGGAGTTCTTCCACAGATACGCAGTATTTT.

This clone showed up just once. The chain is built from TRBV6-7 and TRBJ1-1, with D perhaps matching TRBD1 (5 bases). TRBV6-7 is classed as an ORF, of uncertain function. The length of the CDR3 is 16 residues. Between the trimmed V and J ends, which lost 0 bases and 1 base, there was a span of 12 bases. The CDR3 DNA is TGTGCCAGCAGTTACTCATGGGGGGGATGGAACACTGAAGCTTTCTTT. Its protein product is CASSYSWGGWNTEAFF.

V usage is TRBV5-4 and J usage is TRBJ1-5, with D possibly TRBD1 on 5 matching bases. This CDR3 spans 13 amino acids. Germline V lookup: CDR1 SGHNT, CDR2 YYREEE (reference sequence). Trimming left V 1 base short and J 11 bases short, with 13 bases between. Here the CDR3 reads CASSLTGEGTQHF. The CDR3 DNA sequence: TGTGCCAGCAGCTTGACGGGAGAGGGGACCCAGCATTTT.

The chain couples TRBV5-4 to TRBJ2-1; 8 nucleotides agree with TRBD1. The CDR3 runs 18 residues. With V trimmed by 0 bases and J by 0 bases, 8 bases remained unmatched. CDR1 and CDR2 (germline): SGHNT, YYREEE (reference sequence). The CDR3 region has the DNA TGTGCCAGCAGCTTGGACAGGGGGAAATCGAGCTCCTACAATGAGCAGTTCTTC. It is translated as CASSLDRGKSSSYNEQFF.

The V gene is TRBV7-9, the J gene TRBJ2-7, with 11 bases lining up with TRBD2. The J segment lost 5 bases and the V segment lost 3 bases, leaving 12 bases of the junction unmatched. The CDR3 length is 17 residues. The germline V gene encodes CDR1 SEHNR and CDR2 FQNEAQ (reference sequence). CDR3 sequence reads: CASSFPGLAAPNHEQYF. CDR3 bases: TGTGCCAGCAGCTTTCCGGGACTAGCGGCCCCAAACCACGAGCAGTACTTC.

Details on this clone: Other DNA sequences in this sample translate to the same CDR3. This chain uses TRBV7-2 with TRBJ2-5; the match to TRBD2 covers 14 bases. The CDR3 consists of 17 residues. The J segment lost 1 base and the V segment lost 5 bases, leaving 6 bases of the junction unmatched. Germline V CDR1 and CDR2: SGHTA, FQGNSA. CDR3 sequence reads: CASSPQGTSGSQETQYF. The CDR3 DNA reads TGTGCCAGCAGCCCCCAAGGGACTAGCGGGAGCCAAGAGACCCAGTACTTC.

The rearrangement uses TRBV14 and TRBJ2-1; either TRBD1 or TRBD2 may supply D (5 bases each). Germline-derived CDR1 and CDR2 are SGHDN and FVKESK. This CDR3 has 16 amino acids. Trimming cost V 3 bases and J 1 base, with 13 bases left between them. The CDR3 protein is CASSQSRWGSYNEQFF. In DNA, the CDR3 is TGTGCCAGCAGCCAGAGTAGATGGGGGTCCTACAATGAGCAGTTCTTC.

The chain joins TRBV27 to TRBJ1-5; 7 bases map to TRBD1. The germline V gene has CDR1 MNHEY and CDR2 SMNVEV (reference sequence). J lost 15 bases, V lost 5 bases, and 13 bases had no gene match. This CDR3 contains 13 residues. The chain's CDR3 is CASSMRQGLDWHF. The CDR3 region has the DNA TGTGCCAGCAGTATGCGACAGGGCTTGGACTGGCATTTT.

This clone is medium-sized by share. Other DNA sequences in this specimen translate into the identical CDR3. This chain joins TRBV15 and TRBJ2-3; D call uncertain. The V end lost 3 bases, the J end lost 2 bases, and 3 bases lay between the germline ends. From germline, CDR1 is LNHNV and CDR2 YYDKDF (reference sequence). This CDR3 is built from 12 residues. CDR3 sequence reads: CATSRDTDTQYF. CDR3 bases: TGTGCCACCAGCAGGGACACAGATACGCAGTATTTT.

The chain uses TRBV18 and TRBJ1-2, with 7 positions matching TRBD1. Germline CDR1 KGHSH, CDR2 LQKENI. The trim removed 3 bases at V and 13 bases at J, leaving 5 bases unmatched. CDR3 size: 11 residues. CDR3 protein: CASSPQGVRTF. In DNA form, the CDR3 reads TGTGCCAGCTCACCGCAGGGGGTCCGCACCTTC.

J is TRBJ1-2 and V is TRBV28; D not resolved. Trimming took 5 bases from V and 8 from J, leaving 12 bases between them. CDR1 MDHEN and CDR2 SYDVKM come from the germline V gene. The CDR3 spans 12 residues. The CDR3 DNA follows: TGTGCCAGCAGTCTCTCTTGGGAGGGCTACACCTTC. The encoded protein is CASSLSWEGYTF.

As for this clone: Being one base from a much bigger clone, this may be a read error. The chain is built from TRBV9 and TRBJ2-6, with unresolved D. The CDR3 spans 14 residues. Per germline, CDR1 SGDLS and CDR2 YYNGEE. The DNA for the CDR3 is TGTGCCGGCAGCTTATTCTCTGGGGCCAACGTCCTGACTTTC. Its protein product is CAGSLFSGANVLTF.

V gene TRBV16 combines with J gene TRBJ2-7; unclear D gene. CDR3 length: 13 amino acids. The germline V gene encodes CDR1 KGHSY and CDR2 FQNENV. The germline V and J ends were trimmed by 7 bases and 2 bases, with 12 bases remaining between them. The CDR3 loop is CASTDIFTYEQYF. The CDR3 DNA is TGTGCCAGCACTGACATATTTACCTACGAGCAGTACTTC.

This chain links TRBV5-5 with TRBJ2-3; 7 nucleotides align to TRBD2. The CDR3 runs to 16 residues. J gave up 1 base and V 0 bases, and 5 bases lay outside the gene matches. Germline loops: CDR1 SGHKS, CDR2 YYEKEE (reference sequence). The CDR3 coding sequence is TGTGCCAGCAGCTTGGGAGGGCTAGCGGGCACAGATACGCAGTATTTT. This codes for CASSLGGLAGTDTQYF.

The V gene is TRBV6-4, the J gene TRBJ2-3; TRBD2 matches at 7 bases. Germline CDR1 MRHNA, CDR2 SNTAGT. This CDR3 region has 13 residues. J was trimmed by 2 bases and V by 8 bases; bases with no gene match: 4. The CDR3 reads CASGRGVTDTQYF. The DNA for the CDR3 is TGTGCCAGCGGGAGGGGCGTCACAGATACGCAGTATTTT.

The V gene is TRBV5-4, the J gene TRBJ2-5; D unclear. Germline V gives CDR1 SGHNT, CDR2 YYREEE (reference sequence). The CDR3 consists of 11 residues. Trimming left V 5 bases short and J 0 bases short, with 2 bases between. CDR3 DNA: TGTGCCAGCAGGTACCAAGAGACCCAGTACTTC. This sequence encodes CASRYQETQYF.

The genes are TRBV9 and TRBJ2-2, with D possibly TRBD1 on 6 matching bases. The V gene lost 5 bases and the J gene lost 6 bases, with 14 bases spanning the gap. CDR3 length: 14 residues. The germline V gene has CDR1 SGDLS and CDR2 YYNGEE. The CDR3 DNA sequence: TGTGCCAGCAGGCCAACAGGGAATGCCGGGGAGCTGTTTTTT. Amino acid sequence: CASRPTGNAGELFF.

In its sample, this clone was seen a few times. CDR3 loop: CASSPWETSYGYTF. The CDR3 DNA reads as TGTGCCAGCAGCCCGTGGGAAACGTCCTATGGCTACACCTTC. The J gene is TRBJ1-2, the V gene TRBV7-9; D not resolved. Germline values: CDR1 SEHNR, CDR2 FQNEAQ (reference sequence). CDR3 length: 14 residues. The ends were cut back, 5 bases at V and 4 bases at J, with 14 bases in the middle.

The chain is built from TRBV5-1 and TRBJ1-4; D is uncertain. Germline CDR1 is SGHRS and CDR2 is YFSETQ. V gave up 4 bases and J gave up 0 bases, with 13 bases separating them. This CDR3 has 16 residues. The CDR3 DNA is TGCGCCAGCAGCAGCGGACGGCCCGCAACTAATGAAAAACTGTTTTTT. Its protein product is CASSSGRPATNEKLFF.

CDR3 in amino acids: CAISESDQPQHF. CDR3 sequence (DNA): TGTGCCATCAGTGAGTCGGATCAGCCCCAGCATTTT. This chain uses TRBV10-3 with TRBJ1-5; D call uncertain. The CDR3 contains 12 residues. Germline V lookup: CDR1 ENHRY, CDR2 SYGVKD. V was shortened by 0 bases and J by 5 bases, with 2 bases between the two germline ends.

The rearrangement links TRBV6-6 to TRBJ2-7; possible D gene TRBD1, 6 bases. The CDR3 is 14 amino acids. V was shortened by 0 bases and J by 4 bases, with 10 bases between the two germline ends. The germline V gene encodes CDR1 MNHNY and CDR2 SVGAGI (reference sequence). For the CDR3, the DNA is TGTGCCAGCAGTTACTCAGGGGGTGGATACGAGCAGTACTTC. This gives the protein CASSYSGGGYEQYF.

This clone was found a few times. The V and J genes are TRBV6-6 and TRBJ2-1; D possibly uses TRBD1 or TRBD2 (6 bases each). Germline loops: CDR1 MNHNY, CDR2 SVGAGI (reference sequence). The CDR3 loop spans 16 amino acids. Between the trimmed V and J ends, which lost 7 bases and 5 bases, there was a span of 21 bases. The CDR3 coding sequence is TGTGCCAGCACTCCCCCCCGGGGGCCAGGCAACAATGAGCAGTTCTTC. Its protein is CASTPPRGPGNNEQFF.

This sequence joins TRBV5-4 and TRBJ2-7, with TRBD2 as a possible D gene (5 bases). Germline loops: CDR1 SGHNT, CDR2 YYREEE (reference sequence). The CDR3 sequence is 15 residues long. Trimming removed 4 bases at V and 2 bases at J, with 16 bases between. DNA for the CDR3: TGTGCCAGCAGCCCGTCTGGCGGGCCTCCCTACGAGCAGTACTTC. The encoded protein is CASSPSGGPPYEQYF.

For the CDR3, the DNA is TGTGCCAGCAGCTTGGCGGGCGGGAGGTTGATCAATGAGCAGTTCTTC. Translating gives CASSLAGGRLINEQFF. The chain links TRBV5-5 to TRBJ2-1; 8 bases fit TRBD2. CDR3 length: 16 residues. V shed 0 bases and J 6 bases; nucleotides not matched to a gene: 8. Germline V gene data show CDR1 as SGHKS and CDR2 as YYEKEE (reference sequence).

V usage is TRBV30 and J usage is TRBJ1-2, with D possibly TRBD1 on 6 matching bases. The CDR3 has 12 amino acids. Germline V gene sequence: CDR1 GTSNPN, CDR2 SVGIG (reference sequence). V was pared by 2 bases and J by 2 bases, with 6 bases between. CDR3 in amino acids: CAWSTGNYGYTF. The CDR3 bases are TGTGCCTGGAGTACAGGGAACTATGGCTACACCTTC.